These 8 T cell receptor beta chains originate from one sample sequenced in a study of CD8+ T cells in alopecia areata. cDNA serving as the sequencing template came from extracted, reverse transcribed RNA. The assay was immunoSEQ multiplex PCR, and TCRdb's table has in-frame clones only and misses some. The data hold 75,000 to 85,000 clones, with roughly 66% observed a single time. Treatment specified: oral pan-JAK inhibitor, 5-10 mg twice daily. The specimen comprised CD8+ T cells sorted from blood, sampled at week 24, from a patient treated with tofacitinib. These receptors originate from a human donor with alopecia areata.

The rearrangement uses TRBV4-1 and TRBJ1-6; D unresolved. V was shortened by 0 bases and J by 11 bases, with 8 bases between the two germline ends. Germline V gene sequence: CDR1 MGHRA, CDR2 YSYEKL. The CDR3 runs 13 residues. In DNA form, the CDR3 reads TGCGCCAGCAGCCAAGACATTGGGACACCCCTCCACTTT. It is translated as CASSQDIGTPLHF.

CDR3 in DNA: TGTGCCAGCACCGATCCGATGATAACGTGGGACTATGGCTACACCTTC. This codes for CASTDPMITWDYGYTF. This chain links TRBV28 with TRBJ1-2; no clear D gene. The CDR3 is made up of 16 amino acids. V was clipped by 7 bases and J by 3 bases, with 21 bases between them. Germline values: CDR1 MDHEN, CDR2 SYDVKM.

This clone was seen a handful of times. J is TRBJ2-1 and V is TRBV29-1, with 9 bases matching TRBD2. Germline lookup yields CDR1 SQVTM and CDR2 ANQGSEA. The CDR3 runs to 14 residues. J lost 8 bases, V lost 7 bases, and 12 bases had no gene match. CDR3 DNA sequence: TGCAGCGCCCAGAGGCTAGCGGGGTACGATGAGCAGTTCTTC. Translated, it gives CSAQRLAGYDEQFF.

This chain links TRBV5-1 with TRBJ2-2, with 8 positions matching TRBD1. Germline-derived CDR1 and CDR2 are SGHRS and YFSETQ. CDR3 size: 16 residues. V gave up 2 bases and J gave up 7 bases; unmatched junction bases: 10. The CDR3 region is CASSFSAGGANGELFF. The DNA for the CDR3 is TGCGCCAGCAGCTTCTCCGCAGGGGGCGCGAACGGGGAGCTGTTTTTT.

The chain recombines TRBV7-9 with TRBJ2-7, with D uncertain. The CDR3 totals 14 residues. CDR1 is SEHNR and CDR2 is FQNEAQ in the germline V gene (reference sequence). V was shortened by 5 bases and J by 5 bases, with 16 bases between the two germline ends. The CDR3 spells CASSPRLKNHEQYF. CDR3 coding DNA: TGTGCCAGCAGCCCCCGACTGAAAAACCACGAGCAGTACTTC.

The chain recombines TRBV28 with TRBJ1-5; D gene uncertain. The CDR3 loop spans 15 amino acids. V lost 1 base and J lost 6, with 13 bases in between. Germline lookup yields CDR1 MDHEN and CDR2 SYDVKM. The CDR3 DNA reads TGTGCCAGCAGTTTATCGGGAGGCGCAGGTCAGCCCCAGCATTTT. Protein product: CASSLSGGAGQPQHF.

This clone has at least ten counts. V gene TRBV27 combines with J gene TRBJ1-2; 12 nucleotides align to TRBD1. The CDR3 runs 17 residues. V was pared by 4 bases and J by 0 bases, with 6 bases of the junction left unmatched. Germline assignment: CDR1 MNHEY and CDR2 SMNVEV (reference sequence). In DNA form, the CDR3 reads TGTGCCAGCAGTTCGACGGGACAGGGGGCTTCTAACTATGGCTACACCTTC. Translating it yields CASSSTGQGASNYGYTF.

The chain combines TRBV6-1 with TRBJ2-5, with a tentative D call TRBD1 (6 bases). CDR3 size: 16 residues. Trimming removed 1 base at V and 3 bases at J, with 15 bases between. Germline V gene data show CDR1 as MNHNS and CDR2 as SASEGT. The CDR3 region has the DNA TGTGCCAGCAGTGAAGGTCTATTGGCAGGGGAAGAGACCCAGTACTTC. It translates to CASSEGLLAGEETQYF.